This TCR beta chain was identified in a study of blood T cells in healthy people across ages. A second PCR of roughly 7 to 11 cycles used a sample-barcoded 5' primer and a J-beta primer mix. At least 2.5 million CDR3-containing paired-end reads were obtained per sample. TCRdb redid the calling of the 5' RACE reads with MiXCR, one entry per CDR3 protein. Of about 830,000 distinct CDR3 sequences in the sample, 62% were seen once. Trimming took 8 bases from V and 1 from J, leaving 7 bases between them. The CDR3 consists of 12 residues. Germline CDR1 is MNHEY and CDR2 is SVGEGT. This clonotype has a count of ten or more.

This sequence originates from a man aged 30 to 39 in good health. The sample comprised blood. The chain carries TRBV6-2 or TRBV6-3 and TRBJ2-3, with D uncertain. The chain's CDR3 is CASSRGTDTQYF. The CDR3 coding sequence is TGTGCCAGCTCTCGTGGCACAGATACGCAGTATTTT.